This record looks at one T cell receptor beta chain sequence and its context. Its antigen is unidentified. These data come from a study of cytomegalovirus exposure and HLA in healthy donors. About the study: The approximately 120 validation repertoires, a later analysis reported, used the same platform as the 666 first-cohort repertoires. Whole-study findings and limits: In the 120 validation repertoires, approximately 94% of cluster scores exceeded 0, per a later analysis. Three chains tied to CMV proved CMV antigen-specific in vitro.

Produced via immunoSEQ multiplex PCR; TCRdb's table is partial and in-frame only. Of some 290,000 clones in the sample, approximately 85% were seen once. The sample was PBMCs. The receptor was derived from a man aged 30-40 years in good health and CMV-seronegative.

CDR3 amino acids: CASSLNYRGASTDTQYF. The CDR3 nucleotides read TGCGCCAGCAGCTTGAACTACAGGGGTGCTAGCACAGATACGCAGTATTTT. The chain is built from TRBV5-1 and TRBJ2-3, with TRBD1 matching 7 bases. The CDR3 length is 17 residues. Germline CDR1 reads SGHRS; CDR2 reads YFSETQ. V lost 1 base, J lost 0 bases, and 8 bases stayed unmatched.